A selection of T cell receptor beta chains follows, all from one sample in a study of cytomegalovirus exposure and HLA in healthy donors. Clones were sequenced by immunoSEQ multiplex PCR, and TCRdb holds only the in-frame ones, with some missing. There are fewer than 120,000 clones in the sample; roughly 80% occur only once, and 1% to 1.5% lies in the top ten. The sample was PBMCs. Receptor source: a woman aged 30 to 39 in good health and CMV-seronegative. The CDR3 runs from the conserved cysteine through the conserved F or W. Fields, in order: D gene, clone size, J gene, V gene, CDR3 DNA, CDR3 protein. A D gene is named only where the DNA matches it firmly. Only part of the rows carry a size: once, few, many, or a class if the clone is expanded.

D gene: -; clone size: -; J gene: TRBJ2-1; V gene: TRBV5-8; CDR3 DNA: TGTGCCAGCAGCCCGTTCAATGAGCAGTTCTTC; CDR3 protein: CASSPFNEQFF
D gene: -; clone size: once; J gene: TRBJ1-1; V gene: TRBV28; CDR3 DNA: TGTGCCAGCAGTCTACAGGGTGAAGCTTTCTTT; CDR3 protein: CASSLQGEAFF
D gene: -; clone size: -; J gene: TRBJ1-2; V gene: TRBV30; CDR3 DNA: TGTGCCGGACAGTGGGGTACCTATGGCTACACCTTC; CDR3 protein: CAGQWGTYGYTF
D gene: TRBD1; clone size: -; J gene: TRBJ1-2; V gene: TRBV19; CDR3 DNA: TGTGCCAGTAGTGCGACAGGGGCCTATGGCTACACCTTC; CDR3 protein: CASSATGAYGYTF
D gene: -; clone size: -; J gene: TRBJ2-7; V gene: TRBV28; CDR3 DNA: TGTGCCATCCAACGGGAAGATTACGAGCAGTACTTC; CDR3 protein: CAIQREDYEQYF
D gene: TRBD1; clone size: once; J gene: TRBJ2-5; V gene: TRBV13; CDR3 DNA: TGTGCCAGCAGCTTGCAGGGGGATGAGACCCAGTACTTC; CDR3 protein: CASSLQGDETQYF
D gene: -; clone size: -; J gene: TRBJ1-2; V gene: TRBV2; CDR3 DNA: TGTGCCAGCATGGATTCATATGAGCAGGGGCACAACTATGGCTACACCTTC; CDR3 protein: CASMDSYEQGHNYGYTF
D gene: -; clone size: -; J gene: TRBJ2-6; V gene: TRBV25-1; CDR3 DNA: TGTGCCAGCAGTGGAGGACTCTCTGGGGCCAACGTCCTGACTTTC; CDR3 protein: CASSGGLSGANVLTF
D gene: -; clone size: -; J gene: TRBJ2-4; V gene: TRBV29-1; CDR3 DNA: TGCAGCGTCCAACTAGCCAAAAACATTCAGTACTTC; CDR3 protein: CSVQLAKNIQYF
D gene: -; clone size: -; J gene: TRBJ1-1; V gene: TRBV5-1; CDR3 DNA: TGCGCCAGCAGCTTGGATTTGGCGGGAACTGAAGCTTTCTTT; CDR3 protein: CASSLDLAGTEAFF
D gene: TRBD1; clone size: -; J gene: TRBJ1-6; V gene: TRBV5-4; CDR3 DNA: TGTGCCAGCAGTCCCCGGGACAGAAATTCACCCCTCCACTTT; CDR3 protein: CASSPRDRNSPLHF
D gene: TRBD2; clone size: -; J gene: TRBJ2-1; V gene: TRBV5-1; CDR3 DNA: TGCGCCAGCAGCTTGACGGGACTAGCGGGGTACAATGAGCAGTTCTTC; CDR3 protein: CASSLTGLAGYNEQFF
D gene: TRBD1; clone size: -; J gene: TRBJ1-2; V gene: TRBV28; CDR3 DNA: TGTGCCAGCAGCCCCTGGGACAGTTCTAACTATGGCTACACCTTC; CDR3 protein: CASSPWDSSNYGYTF
D gene: TRBD1; clone size: -; J gene: TRBJ2-3; V gene: TRBV9; CDR3 DNA: TGTGCCAGCAGCGTCGGACAGGGCGGCACAGATACGCAGTATTTT; CDR3 protein: CASSVGQGGTDTQYF
D gene: -; clone size: -; J gene: TRBJ1-1; V gene: TRBV28; CDR3 DNA: TGTGCCAGCTGGATGACAGAGAACACTGAAGCTTTCTTT; CDR3 protein: CASWMTENTEAFF
D gene: TRBD2; clone size: -; J gene: TRBJ2-5; V gene: TRBV7-2; CDR3 DNA: TGTGCCAGCAGCTCACTAGCGGGAGGAGAGACCCAGTACTTC; CDR3 protein: CASSSLAGGETQYF
D gene: TRBD1; clone size: -; J gene: TRBJ1-2; V gene: TRBV29-1; CDR3 DNA: TGCAGCGTTGAAGGCAGGGGGCGCGGCTATGGCTACACCTTC; CDR3 protein: CSVEGRGRGYGYTF
D gene: TRBD1; clone size: -; J gene: TRBJ2-7; V gene: TRBV19; CDR3 DNA: TGTGCCAGTAGCTCCGCGGGACAGGGGGCGTGGCGGGACGGGTACGAGCAGTACTTC; CDR3 protein: CASSSAGQGAWRDGYEQYF
D gene: -; clone size: -; J gene: TRBJ2-7; V gene: TRBV9; CDR3 DNA: TGTGCCAGCAGCCGGGACTCCAGGTCCGAGCAGTACTTC; CDR3 protein: CASSRDSRSEQYF
D gene: -; clone size: few; J gene: TRBJ1-5; V gene: TRBV28; CDR3 DNA: TGTGCCAGCAGTTCGCCGACAGGCGGTAGCAATCAGCCCCAGCATTTT; CDR3 protein: CASSSPTGGSNQPQHF
D gene: -; clone size: -; J gene: TRBJ2-5; V gene: TRBV7-9; CDR3 DNA: TGTGCCAGCAGCTTAGCGGCCAGGGGAAAGACCCAGTACTTC; CDR3 protein: CASSLAARGKTQYF
D gene: -; clone size: few; J gene: TRBJ1-6; V gene: TRBV28; CDR3 DNA: TGTGCCAGCAGTTTATGGGGCAGGGCGAAATCACCCCTCCACTTT; CDR3 protein: CASSLWGRAKSPLHF
D gene: -; clone size: -; J gene: TRBJ1-5; V gene: TRBV28; CDR3 DNA: TGTGCCAGCAGTCCCCCCCATAGCAATCAGCCCCAGCATTTT; CDR3 protein: CASSPPHSNQPQHF
D gene: TRBD2; clone size: once; J gene: TRBJ2-5; V gene: TRBV15; CDR3 DNA: TGTGCCACCTCCATAGCGGGGTACCAAGAGACCCAGTACTTC; CDR3 protein: CATSIAGYQETQYF
D gene: -; clone size: -; J gene: TRBJ2-5; V gene: TRBV6-1; CDR3 DNA: TGTGCCAGCAGTGAAATCAGGGGTGAGACCCAGTACTTC; CDR3 protein: CASSEIRGETQYF
D gene: -; clone size: -; J gene: TRBJ1-2; V gene: TRBV6-1; CDR3 DNA: TGTGCCAGCAGTGAAGCGCAAAGGGGCCGAGGCTACACCTTC; CDR3 protein: CASSEAQRGRGYTF
D gene: -; clone size: -; J gene: TRBJ1-2; V gene: TRBV28; CDR3 DNA: TGTGCCAGCAGTTACCGGACGGGATACTATGGCTACACCTTC; CDR3 protein: CASSYRTGYYGYTF